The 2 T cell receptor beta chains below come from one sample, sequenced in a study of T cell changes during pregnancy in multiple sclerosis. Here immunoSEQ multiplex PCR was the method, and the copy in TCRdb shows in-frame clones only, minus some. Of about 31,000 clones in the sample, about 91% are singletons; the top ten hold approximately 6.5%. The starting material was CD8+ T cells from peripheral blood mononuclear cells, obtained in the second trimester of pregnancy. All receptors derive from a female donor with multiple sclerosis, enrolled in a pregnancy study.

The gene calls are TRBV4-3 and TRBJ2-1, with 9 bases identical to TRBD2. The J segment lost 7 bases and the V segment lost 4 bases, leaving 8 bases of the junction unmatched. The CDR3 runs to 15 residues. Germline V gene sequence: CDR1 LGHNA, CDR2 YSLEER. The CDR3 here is CASSPRASGVNEQFF. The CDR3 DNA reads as TGCGCCAGCAGCCCAAGGGCTAGCGGGGTGAATGAGCAGTTCTTC.

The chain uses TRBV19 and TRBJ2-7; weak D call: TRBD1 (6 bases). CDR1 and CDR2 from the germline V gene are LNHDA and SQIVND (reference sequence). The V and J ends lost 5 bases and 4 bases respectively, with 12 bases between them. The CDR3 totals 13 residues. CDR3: CASSPKDSYEQYF. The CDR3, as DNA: TGTGCCAGTAGTCCTAAGGACAGTTACGAGCAGTACTTC.